The present T cell receptor (beta chain) was sequenced within a study of cytomegalovirus exposure and HLA in healthy donors. Study findings and constraints: The authors later linked a missense DCLRE1C variant to TCR beta V- and J-gene trimming.

The ends were cut back, 1 base at V and 7 bases at J, with 10 bases in the middle. This CDR3 comprises 14 residues. In germline, CDR1 is SGHAT, CDR2 FQNNGV. Comments on this clone: The antigen is undetermined.

In the PCR, 60 Vbeta and 13 Jbeta primers were used. TCRdb's copy holds only in-frame clones and misses some; the assay was immunoSEQ multiplex PCR. This table lists approximately 82,000 clones. The sequence was obtained from a woman aged 60-70 years in good health and CMV-seronegative. Sequencing input: PBMCs. The V and J genes are TRBV11-2 and TRBJ2-2; D uncertain. Written as DNA, the CDR3 is TGTGCCAGCAGCTTAGCCCCTACTCTCGGGGAGCTGTTTTTT. Its translation is CASSLAPTLGELFF.